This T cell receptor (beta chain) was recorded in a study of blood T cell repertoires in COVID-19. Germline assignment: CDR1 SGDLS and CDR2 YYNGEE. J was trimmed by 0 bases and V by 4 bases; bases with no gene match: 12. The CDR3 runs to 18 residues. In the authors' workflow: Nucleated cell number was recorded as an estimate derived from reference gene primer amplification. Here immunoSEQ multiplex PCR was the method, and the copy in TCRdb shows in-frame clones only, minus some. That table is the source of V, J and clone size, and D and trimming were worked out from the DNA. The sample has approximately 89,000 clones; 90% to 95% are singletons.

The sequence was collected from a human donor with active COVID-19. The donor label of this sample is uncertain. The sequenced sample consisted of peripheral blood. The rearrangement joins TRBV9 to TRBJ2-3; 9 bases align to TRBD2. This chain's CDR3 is CASSPTPRLAASTDTQYF. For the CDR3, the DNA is TGTGCCAGCAGCCCGACCCCCCGACTAGCGGCTAGCACAGATACGCAGTATTTT.